Presented here are 23 T cell receptor beta chains from one specimen sequenced in a study of T cells after yellow fever vaccination. TCRdb used MiXCR to reprocess the 5' RACE reads, holding one entry per CDR3 protein. This table has 95,000 to 150,000 distinct CDR3 sequences, roughly 10% appearing once. This specimen was CD8+ T cells sorted from PBMCs, taken on the day of the yellow fever booster vaccination. The receptors here all came from a man aged 18 to 35 who received the YFV17D yellow fever vaccine.

The chain carries TRBV15 and TRBJ2-1; the D gene is possibly TRBD1 (7 bases). V dropped 3 bases and J dropped 3 bases, with 15 bases sitting between them. This CDR3 contains 16 residues. Germline assignment: CDR1 LNHNV and CDR2 YYDKDF (reference sequence). CDR3 sequence reads: CATSSARGVGYNEQFF. The DNA of the CDR3 is TGTGCCACCAGCAGCGCCAGGGGGGTCGGCTACAATGAGCAGTTCTTC.

There are many counts of this clonotype. The rearrangement links TRBV4-1 to TRBJ2-6, with D unclear. The V end lost 3 bases, the J end lost 0 bases, and 9 bases lay between the germline ends. CDR1 and CDR2 (germline): MGHRA, YSYEKL. CDR3 length equals 16 residues. As DNA, the CDR3 is TGCGCCAGCAGCCACCACATTTACTCTGGGGCCAACGTCCTGACTTTC. Amino acid sequence: CASSHHIYSGANVLTF.

The sample holds a few counts of this clonotype. The chain uses TRBV7-6 and TRBJ2-2; 14 nucleotides align to TRBD2. CDR3 length: 16 residues. V shed 5 bases and J 7 bases; nucleotides not matched to a gene: 6. Per germline, CDR1 SGHVS and CDR2 FNYEAQ. For the CDR3, the DNA is TGTGCCAGCAGCCAGACTAGCGGGGGGGCCATCGGGGAGCTGTTTTTT. Encoded protein: CASSQTSGGAIGELFF.

The chain recombines TRBV6-2 or TRBV6-3 with TRBJ2-2; no firm D call. V was pared by 4 bases and J by 1 base, with 13 bases between. In germline, CDR1 is MNHEY, CDR2 SVGEGT. The CDR3 extends over 16 amino acids. The chain's CDR3 is CASSSPQGLNTGELFF. CDR3 nucleotide sequence: TGTGCCAGCAGTTCCCCCCAAGGATTGAACACCGGGGAGCTGTTTTTT.

This clonotype has a handful of counts. The chain has TRBV6-6 and TRBJ2-7, with D perhaps matching TRBD2 (7 bases). V gave up 7 bases and J gave up 6 bases, with 19 bases separating them. The CDR3 length is 14 residues. Germline V gene data show CDR1 as MNHNY and CDR2 as SVGAGI (reference sequence). The CDR3 DNA is TGTGCCAGCATTCGTAGGGGGGGAAGTAGCGAGCAGTACTTC. Encoded protein: CASIRRGGSSEQYF.

There are a few counts of this clonotype. CDR3 DNA sequence: TGTGCCAGCAGCAACACGCTGACAGAATCCTATGGCTACACCTTC. Translated, it gives CASSNTLTESYGYTF. This chain links TRBV7-9 with TRBJ1-2, with a weak D call TRBD1 (5 bases). V was clipped by 5 bases and J by 4 bases, with 17 bases between them. The germline V gene encodes CDR1 SEHNR and CDR2 FQNEAQ (reference sequence). The CDR3 runs to 15 residues. Using reference TRBV7-9 and TRBJ1-2 for the parts outside the CDR3, the full variable domain is DTGVSQNPRHKITKRGQNVTFRCDPISEHNRLYWYRQTLGQGPEFLTYFQNEAQLEKSRLLSDRFSAERPKGSFSTLEIQRTEQGDSAMYLCASSNTLTESYGYTFGSGTRLTVV.

This clonotype was seen at least ten times. V usage is TRBV7-8 and J usage is TRBJ2-7, with D tentatively TRBD1 (6 bases). From germline, CDR1 is SGHVS and CDR2 FQNEAQ. The length of the CDR3 is 12 residues. The germline V and J ends were trimmed by 8 bases and 2 bases, with 10 bases remaining between them. The CDR3 DNA is TGTGCCAGCCCTAAGGGGGCCTACGAGCAGTACGTC. It encodes CASPKGAYEQYV.

J is TRBJ2-3 and V is TRBV23-1, with a tentative D call TRBD1 (5 bases). TRBV23-1 is known as an ORF, though its function is uncertain. There are 13 residues in the CDR3. Trimming took off 7 bases at V and 1 base at J, with 9 bases between the two ends. The CDR3 spells CASKDKGTDTQYF. The CDR3 DNA follows: TGCGCCAGCAAGGACAAGGGCACAGATACGCAGTATTTT.

In its sample, this clonotype was seen a few times. CDR3 sequence reads: CASSLRDRLDYEQYF. CDR3 in DNA: TGTGCCAGCAGTTTGAGAGACCGCCTGGACTACGAGCAGTACTTC. This sequence joins TRBV27 and TRBJ2-7; D not resolved. The CDR3 sequence is 15 residues long. Looked up from germline, CDR1 is MNHEY and CDR2 is SMNVEV (reference sequence). V lost 3 bases and J 3 bases, leaving 15 bases between the germline ends.

The V and J genes are TRBV15 and TRBJ1-5; D uncertain. The CDR3 covers 15 residues. Germline-derived CDR1 and CDR2 are LNHNV and YYDKDF (reference sequence). With 0 bases removed from V and 0 bases from J, the gap between germline ends came to 6 bases. CDR3 in DNA: TGTGCCACCAGCAGAGACAAGTATAGCAATCAGCCCCAGCATTTT. Translating gives CATSRDKYSNQPQHF.

In this sample, this clonotype turned up a few times. The rearrangement joins TRBV5-1 to TRBJ2-3, with D tentatively TRBD2 (5 bases). The V gene's germline CDR1 is SGHRS and CDR2 YFSETQ. Deletions cut 4 bases from V and 4 bases from J, with 10 bases between. This CDR3 has 13 amino acids. CDR3 sequence reads: CASSLIGADTQYF. The CDR3 nucleotides read TGCGCCAGCAGCCTCATCGGGGCAGATACGCAGTATTTT.

This rearrangement joins TRBV5-1 to TRBJ2-2; 13 bases match TRBD2. This CDR3 contains 18 residues. J gave up 4 bases and V 3 bases, and 9 bases lay outside the gene matches. Germline loops: CDR1 SGHRS, CDR2 YFSETQ. The CDR3 bases are TGCGCCAGCAGCTCCGTACTAGCGGGGGGGCCGGTCACCGGGGAGCTGTTTTTT. This gives the protein CASSSVLAGGPVTGELFF. Complete variable domain (other parts from reference TRBV5-1 and TRBJ2-2): KAGVTQTPRYLIKTRGQQVTLSCSPISGHRSVSWYQQTPGQGLQFLFEYFSETQRNKGNFPGRFSGRQFSNSRSEMNVSTLELGDSALYLCASSSVLAGGPVTGELFFGEGSRLTVL.

This clonotype was detected only a few times. The chain is built from TRBV29-1 and TRBJ2-3; unclear D gene. The V end lost 1 base, the J end lost 3 bases, and 11 bases lay between the germline ends. Germline V gene sequence: CDR1 SQVTM, CDR2 ANQGSEA. CDR3 length: 14 amino acids. CDR3 in DNA: TGCAGCGTTGAAGTGTCGGCAAGGACAGATACGCAGTATTTT. It specifies CSVEVSARTDTQYF.

The rearrangement uses TRBV7-9 and TRBJ2-7, with D perhaps TRBD2 (6 bases). CDR1 is SEHNR and CDR2 is FQNEAQ in the germline V gene (reference sequence). The CDR3 runs 14 residues. The V end lost 4 bases, the J end lost 2 bases, and 12 bases lay between the germline ends. The chain's CDR3 is CASSSPGTPYEQYF. The CDR3 nucleotides are TGTGCCAGCAGCTCGCCCGGGACTCCCTACGAGCAGTACTTC.

This clonotype has just a few counts. The chain is built from TRBV20-1 and TRBJ2-7, with a tentative D call TRBD2 (5 bases). Germline CDR1 DFQATT, CDR2 SNEGSKA (reference sequence). V lost 2 bases and J lost 2, with 10 bases in between. The CDR3 totals 13 residues. CDR3 nucleotide sequence: TGCAGTGCTAGATCCGGGGTAGCCTACGAGCAGTACTTC. Amino acid sequence: CSARSGVAYEQYF.

The DNA for the CDR3 is TGTGCCAGCAGCTTGGGGGACAGGGGATACACCGGGGAGCTGTTTTTT. Its protein product is CASSLGDRGYTGELFF. The chain links TRBV5-4 to TRBJ2-2; 10 positions agree with TRBD1. The CDR3 extends over 16 amino acids. CDR1 and CDR2 from the germline V gene are SGHNT and YYREEE (reference sequence). V was pared by 0 bases and J by 3 bases, with 2 bases of the junction left unmatched.

The gene calls are TRBV25-1 and TRBJ2-4, with D maybe TRBD2 (6 bases). CDR1 MGHDK and CDR2 SYGVNS come from the germline V gene. The CDR3 covers 14 residues. V was pared by 5 bases and J by 6 bases, with 14 bases between. Here the CDR3 reads CASSNGGAGNIQYF. CDR3 sequence (DNA): TGTGCCAGCAGTAACGGCGGGGCTGGAAACATTCAGTACTTC.

V and J are TRBV12-3 or TRBV12-4 and TRBJ2-1; the match to TRBD2 covers 11 bases. The CDR3 has 14 residues. Germline trimming cut 6 bases from V and 6 bases from J; bases unmatched to any gene: 4. CDR3 in DNA: TGTGCCAGCAGGCTAGCGGGGGGACTCAATGAGCAGTTCTTC. Protein: CASRLAGGLNEQFF.

This clonotype was counted only a few times. The chain joins TRBV18 to TRBJ2-2, with D perhaps being TRBD1 or TRBD2 (5 bases each). The V and J ends lost 8 bases and 5 bases respectively, with 12 bases between them. CDR1 KGHSH and CDR2 LQKENI come from the germline V gene. CDR3 size: 13 residues. The CDR3 loop is CASDPGPTGELFF. The CDR3 DNA follows: TGTGCCAGCGATCCGGGGCCAACCGGGGAGCTGTTTTTT.

A few counts support this clonotype. The chain employs TRBV4-3 and TRBJ2-1; 9 nucleotides align to TRBD2. J lost 5 bases, V lost 1 base, and 9 bases had no gene match. This CDR3 comprises 17 residues. Germline loops: CDR1 LGHNA, CDR2 YSLEER. The CDR3 DNA is TGCGCCAGCAGCCAAGTAGCGGGGGCCCTTGTGGACAATGAGCAGTTCTTC. It translates to CASSQVAGALVDNEQFF.

The chain's CDR3 is CASSFGGLHNEQFF. The CDR3 nucleotides read TGTGCCAGCAGCTTCGGGGGATTGCACAATGAGCAGTTCTTC. This sequence joins TRBV5-6 and TRBJ2-1; D may be TRBD2 (6 bases). The CDR3 runs 14 residues. V shed 2 bases and J shed 5 bases, with 11 bases lying between them. Germline values: CDR1 SGHDT, CDR2 YYEEEE.

This clonotype was seen many times. The chain has TRBV6-5 and TRBJ1-1, with D unclear. Germline assignment: CDR1 MNHEY and CDR2 SVGAGI. The CDR3 has 13 residues. Trimming cost V 3 bases and J 1 base, with 6 bases left between them. CDR3 sequence reads: CASSYGPNTEAFF. CDR3 coding DNA: TGTGCCAGCAGTTATGGACCGAACACTGAAGCTTTCTTT.

This clonotype was seen more than once but under ten times. The chain recombines TRBV4-3 with TRBJ2-5, with D unresolved. Trimming stripped 1 base from V and 9 bases from J, with 15 bases between. The CDR3 extends over 14 amino acids. CDR1 is LGHNA, CDR2 YSLEER, per germline. This chain's CDR3 is CASSQVHADRAQYF. CDR3 sequence (DNA): TGCGCCAGCAGCCAAGTGCACGCGGATAGGGCCCAGTACTTC.